Sequencing of this T cell receptor (beta chain) was carried out in a study of blood T cell repertoires in COVID-19. Overall study context: Donors in the United States, Italy and Spain gave samples during acute or convalescent COVID-19.

Trimming removed 2 bases at V and 5 bases at J, with 11 bases between. Germline V gene lookup returns CDR1 SEHNR and CDR2 FQNEAQ (reference sequence). The CDR3 length is 14 residues. In the source study's methods: For nucleated cells, counts were estimated from reference gene primer amplification. Sequenced by immunoSEQ multiplex PCR; TCRdb stores in-frame clones only, minus some. D and trimming were read from the DNA, whereas the V and J calls and clone size are those reported in that table. The sample lists about 240,000 clones; 85% were seen once. The rearrangement links TRBV7-9 to TRBJ2-3, with D unclear. Sequenced: peripheral blood. The receptor comes from a man aged 50-59 years with COVID-19, enrolled during active disease. CDR3 sequence (DNA): TGTGCCAGCAGCTTATTCCGTCCAGAAGATACGCAGTATTTT. Residues: CASSLFRPEDTQYF.